The source of this TCR beta chain is a study of cytomegalovirus exposure and HLA in healthy donors. Overall study context: Earlier, roughly 120 million unique TCR beta sequences were recovered from approximately 180 million T cells by an analysis.

There are 15 residues in the CDR3. From germline, CDR1 is SQVTM and CDR2 ANQGSEA. The trim removed 8 bases at V and 4 bases at J, leaving 14 bases unmatched. Amplification used 60 Vbeta primers and 13 Jbeta primers. In the authors' workflow: The authors later counted approximately 80 million unique TCR beta chains, about 11 million of them shared. Assay: immunoSEQ multiplex PCR; the TCRdb copy retains only in-frame clones and omits some. The V and J calls and clone size come from that table; D and trimming were worked out from the DNA. The sample holds about 140,000 clones, 65% to 80% seen once. Material: PBMCs. The rearrangement joins TRBV29-1 to TRBJ2-1; 7 bases map to TRBD1. This clonotype was obtained from a woman aged 50 to 65 in good health and CMV-seropositive. The CDR3 DNA sequence: TGCAGCACCGGTGGGGCAGGGGGTGGATACAATGAGCAGTTCTTC. Protein sequence: CSTGGAGGGYNEQFF.